This T cell receptor beta chain derives from a study of regulatory T cells in long-lasting Graves disease. Time point denoted: newly diagnosed GD, antithyroid drugs for less than 3 months. PBMCs provided the RNA from which the TCR library was made. This clonotype was seen more than once but under ten times. J lost 0 bases, V lost 0 bases, and 9 bases had no gene match. This CDR3 spans 18 amino acids. The germline V gene has CDR1 SGHKS and CDR2 YYEKEE (reference sequence). For TCR beta, libraries came from iRepertoire HTBI primers and Arm-PCR of CDR3 regions. TCRdb processed the multiplex PCR reads anew with MiXCR; each CDR3 protein has one entry. This sample yields 450,000 to 600,000 distinct CDR3 sequences, of which approximately 15% are seen a single time; about 10% belongs to the top ten. These sequences were also reported in another study, on T cells in Graves' hyperthyroidism and ophthalmopathy. From that second work: Each patient was aged 18 to 65 and had newly diagnosed hyperthyroidism of under 2 months' duration. Those patients with uncontrolled infection, other autoimmune disease, pregnancy or lactation were excluded. A first-round RT-PCR of the TCR CDR3 used the HTBI primer set.

The specimen was peripheral blood mononuclear cells (PBMCs), collected at new diagnosis, from a patient treated with antithyroid drugs. The chain carries TRBV5-5 and TRBJ1-5; the match to TRBD1 covers 7 bases. The origin of this receptor is a man between 25 and 39 years old with Graves disease. In nucleotides, the CDR3 is TGTGCCAGCAGCTTGGATCACCGGGACAGTTATAGCAATCAGCCCCAGCATTTT. This gives the protein CASSLDHRDSYSNQPQHF.